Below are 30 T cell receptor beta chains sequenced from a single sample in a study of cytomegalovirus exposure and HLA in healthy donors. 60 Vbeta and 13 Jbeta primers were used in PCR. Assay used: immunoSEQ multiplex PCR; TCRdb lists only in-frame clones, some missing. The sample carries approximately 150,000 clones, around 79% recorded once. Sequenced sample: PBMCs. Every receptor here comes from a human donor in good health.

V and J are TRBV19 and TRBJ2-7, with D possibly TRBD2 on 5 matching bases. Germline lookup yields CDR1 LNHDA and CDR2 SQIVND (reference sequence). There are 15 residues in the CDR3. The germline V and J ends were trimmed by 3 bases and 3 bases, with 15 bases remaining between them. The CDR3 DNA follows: TGTGCCAGTAGTATCCCGGCGGGCAGCTTCTACGAGCAGTACTTC. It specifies CASSIPAGSFYEQYF. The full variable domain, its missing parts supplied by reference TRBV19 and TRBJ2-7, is DGGITQSPKYLFRKEGQNVTLSCEQNLNHDAMYWYRQDPGQGLRLIYYSQIVNDFQKGDIAEGYSVSREKKESFPLTVTSAQKNPTAFYLCASSIPAGSFYEQYFGPGTRLTVT.

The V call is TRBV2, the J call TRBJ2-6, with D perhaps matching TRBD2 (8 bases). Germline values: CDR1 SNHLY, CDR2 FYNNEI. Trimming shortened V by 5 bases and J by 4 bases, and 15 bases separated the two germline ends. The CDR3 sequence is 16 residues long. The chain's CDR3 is CASSLTGTRGANVLTF. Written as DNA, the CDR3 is TGTGCCAGCAGTCTGACAGGGACTAGAGGGGCCAACGTCCTGACTTTC. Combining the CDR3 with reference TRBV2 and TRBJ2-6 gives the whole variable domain EPEVTQTPSHQVTQMGQEVILRCVPISNHLYFYWYRQILGQKVEFLVSFYNNEISEKSEIFDDQFSVERPDGSNFTLKIRSTKLEDSAMYFCASSLTGTRGANVLTFGAGSRLTVL.

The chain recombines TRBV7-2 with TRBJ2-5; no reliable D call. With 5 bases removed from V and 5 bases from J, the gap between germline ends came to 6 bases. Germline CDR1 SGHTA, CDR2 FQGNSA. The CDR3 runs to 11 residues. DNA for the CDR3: TGTGCCAGCAGCCACCGGGAGACCCAGTACTTC. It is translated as CASSHRETQYF.

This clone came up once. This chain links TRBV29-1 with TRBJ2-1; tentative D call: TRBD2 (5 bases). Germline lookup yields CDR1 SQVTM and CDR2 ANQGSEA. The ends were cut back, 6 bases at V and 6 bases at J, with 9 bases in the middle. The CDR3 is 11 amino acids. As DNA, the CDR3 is TGCAGCGTATCACTAGGCAATGAGCAGTTCTTC. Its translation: CSVSLGNEQFF.

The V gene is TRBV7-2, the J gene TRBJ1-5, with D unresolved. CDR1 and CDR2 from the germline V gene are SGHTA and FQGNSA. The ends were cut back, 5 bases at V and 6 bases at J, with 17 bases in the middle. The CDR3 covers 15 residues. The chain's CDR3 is CASSRFPWHAQPQHF. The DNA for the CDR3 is TGTGCCAGCAGCCGCTTTCCGTGGCACGCTCAGCCCCAGCATTTT.

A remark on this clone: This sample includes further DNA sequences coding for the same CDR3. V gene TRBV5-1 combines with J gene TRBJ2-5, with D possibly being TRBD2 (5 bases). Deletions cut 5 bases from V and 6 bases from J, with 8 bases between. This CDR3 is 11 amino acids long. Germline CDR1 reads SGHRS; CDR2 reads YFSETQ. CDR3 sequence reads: CASREAQTQYF. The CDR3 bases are TGCGCCAGCAGGGAGGCTCAGACCCAGTACTTC.

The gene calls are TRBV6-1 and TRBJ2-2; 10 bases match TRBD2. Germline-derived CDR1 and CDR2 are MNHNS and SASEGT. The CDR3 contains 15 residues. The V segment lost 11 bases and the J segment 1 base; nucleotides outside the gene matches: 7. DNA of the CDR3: TGTGCCGGCACCAGCGGGGGGGGGAACACCGGGGAGCTGTTTTTT. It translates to CAGTSGGGNTGELFF.

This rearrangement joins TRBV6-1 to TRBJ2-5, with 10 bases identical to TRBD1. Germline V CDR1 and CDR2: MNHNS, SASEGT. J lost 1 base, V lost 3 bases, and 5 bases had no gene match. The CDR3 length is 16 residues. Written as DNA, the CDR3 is TGTGCCAGCAGTGACCCGGGGACAGGGGTCCAAGAGACCCAGTACTTC. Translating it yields CASSDPGTGVQETQYF.

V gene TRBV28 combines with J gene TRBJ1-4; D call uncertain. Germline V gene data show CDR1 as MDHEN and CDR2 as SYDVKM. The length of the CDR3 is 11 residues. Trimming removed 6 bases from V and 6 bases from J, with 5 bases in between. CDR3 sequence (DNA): TGTGCCAGCAGGGCTGATGAAAAACTGTTTTTT. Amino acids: CASRADEKLFF.

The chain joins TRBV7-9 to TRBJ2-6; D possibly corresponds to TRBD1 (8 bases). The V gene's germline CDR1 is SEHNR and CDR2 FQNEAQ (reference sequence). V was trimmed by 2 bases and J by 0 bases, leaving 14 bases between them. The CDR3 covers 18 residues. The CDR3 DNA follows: TGTGCCAGCAGCTTATACAGGGGGGGCTACTCTGGGGCCAACGTCCTGACTTTC. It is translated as CASSLYRGGYSGANVLTF.

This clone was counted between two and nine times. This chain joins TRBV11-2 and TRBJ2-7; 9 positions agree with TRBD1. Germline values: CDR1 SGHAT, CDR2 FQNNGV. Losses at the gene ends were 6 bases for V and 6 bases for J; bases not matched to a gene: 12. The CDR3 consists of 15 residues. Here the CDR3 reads CASRIPGQGIREQYF. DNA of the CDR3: TGTGCCAGCAGAATCCCGGGACAGGGTATTCGCGAGCAGTACTTC.

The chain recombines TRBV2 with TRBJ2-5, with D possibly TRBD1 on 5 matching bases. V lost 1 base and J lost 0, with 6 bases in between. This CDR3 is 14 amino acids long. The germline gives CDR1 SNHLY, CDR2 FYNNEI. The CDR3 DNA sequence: TGTGCCAGCAGTGAAGGACAGTACCAAGAGACCCAGTACTTC. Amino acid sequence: CASSEGQYQETQYF.

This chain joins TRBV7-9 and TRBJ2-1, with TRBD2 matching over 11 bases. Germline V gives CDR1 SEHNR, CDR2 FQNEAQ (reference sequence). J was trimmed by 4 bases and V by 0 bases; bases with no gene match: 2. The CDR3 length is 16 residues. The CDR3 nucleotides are TGTGCCAGCAGCTTAGCGGGACTAGCGGTATACAATGAGCAGTTCTTC. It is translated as CASSLAGLAVYNEQFF.

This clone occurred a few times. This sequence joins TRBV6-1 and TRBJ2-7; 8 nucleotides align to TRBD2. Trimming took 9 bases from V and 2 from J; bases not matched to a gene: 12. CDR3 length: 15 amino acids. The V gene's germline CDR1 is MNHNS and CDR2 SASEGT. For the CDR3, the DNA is TGTGCCAGTACCTTCGACTCGGGGGGGACCTACGAGCAGTACTTC. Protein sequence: CASTFDSGGTYEQYF.

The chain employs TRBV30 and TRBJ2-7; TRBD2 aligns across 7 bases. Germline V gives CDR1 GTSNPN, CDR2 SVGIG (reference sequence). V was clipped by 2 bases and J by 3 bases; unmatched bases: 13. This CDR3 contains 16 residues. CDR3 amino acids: CAWSSSGGFIIYEQYF. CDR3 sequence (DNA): TGTGCCTGGAGTAGCTCCGGGGGGTTTATTATCTACGAGCAGTACTTC.

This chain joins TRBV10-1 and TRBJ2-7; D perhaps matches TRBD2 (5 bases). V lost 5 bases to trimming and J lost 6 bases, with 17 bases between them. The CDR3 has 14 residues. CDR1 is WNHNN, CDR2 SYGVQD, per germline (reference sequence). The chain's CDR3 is CASSPSRVLSEQYF. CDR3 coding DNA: TGCGCCAGCAGTCCCTCGCGGGTACTAAGCGAGCAGTACTTC.

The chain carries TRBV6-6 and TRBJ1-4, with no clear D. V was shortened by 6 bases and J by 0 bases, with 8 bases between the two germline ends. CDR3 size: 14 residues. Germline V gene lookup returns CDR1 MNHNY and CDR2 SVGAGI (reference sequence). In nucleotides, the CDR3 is TGTGCCAGCAGGAAGGAGGCAACTAATGAAAAACTGTTTTTT. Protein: CASRKEATNEKLFF.

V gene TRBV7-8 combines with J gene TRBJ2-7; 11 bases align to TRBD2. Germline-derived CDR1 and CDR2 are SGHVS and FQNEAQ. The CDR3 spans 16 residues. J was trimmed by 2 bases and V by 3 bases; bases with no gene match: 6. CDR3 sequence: CASSFPLAGGPYEQYF. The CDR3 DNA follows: TGTGCCAGCAGCTTTCCTCTAGCGGGGGGCCCCTACGAGCAGTACTTC.

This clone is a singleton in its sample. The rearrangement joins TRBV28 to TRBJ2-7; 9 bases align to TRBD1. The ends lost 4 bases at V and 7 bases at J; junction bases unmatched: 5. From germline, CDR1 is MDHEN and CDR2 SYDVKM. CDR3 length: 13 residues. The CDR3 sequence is CASSSGQGREQYF. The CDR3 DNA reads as TGTGCCAGCAGTTCGGGACAGGGTCGAGAGCAGTACTTC.

The CDR3, as DNA: TGTGCCAGCAGCTTTCGACAGGGGAACACTGAAGCTTTCTTT. Residues: CASSFRQGNTEAFF. The V call is TRBV7-2, the J call TRBJ1-1; TRBD1 matches at 7 bases. The V gene's germline CDR1 is SGHTA and CDR2 FQGNSA. The V and J ends lost 3 bases and 1 base, in that order; junction bases with no gene match: 2. The CDR3 loop spans 14 amino acids.

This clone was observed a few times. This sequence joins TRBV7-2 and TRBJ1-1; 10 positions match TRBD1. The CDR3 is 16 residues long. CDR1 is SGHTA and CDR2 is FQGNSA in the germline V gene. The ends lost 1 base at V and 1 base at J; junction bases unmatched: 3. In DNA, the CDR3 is TGTGCCAGCAGCTTAGTCGGGACAGGGGCGAACACTGAAGCTTTCTTT. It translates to CASSLVGTGANTEAFF. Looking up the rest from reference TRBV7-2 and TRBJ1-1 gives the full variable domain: GAGVSQSPSNKVTEKGKDVELRCDPISGHTALYWYRQSLGQGLEFLIYFQGNSAPDKSGLPSDRFSAERTGGSVSTLTIQRTQQEDSAVYLCASSLVGTGANTEAFFGQGTRLTVV.

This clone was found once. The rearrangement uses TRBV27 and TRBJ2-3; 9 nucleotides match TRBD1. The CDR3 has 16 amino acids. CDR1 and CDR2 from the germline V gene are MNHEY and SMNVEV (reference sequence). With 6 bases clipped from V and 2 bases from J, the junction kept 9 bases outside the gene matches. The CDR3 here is CASSSTGGLYTDTQYF. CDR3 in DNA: TGTGCCAGCAGCTCGACAGGGGGACTATACACAGATACGCAGTATTTT.

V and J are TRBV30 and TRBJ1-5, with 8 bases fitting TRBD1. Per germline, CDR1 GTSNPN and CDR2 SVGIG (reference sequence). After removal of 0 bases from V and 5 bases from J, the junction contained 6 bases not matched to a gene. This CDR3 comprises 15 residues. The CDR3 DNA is TGTGCCTGGAGTGTCGGACAGGGAGGTCATCAGCCCCAGCATTTT. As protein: CAWSVGQGGHQPQHF.

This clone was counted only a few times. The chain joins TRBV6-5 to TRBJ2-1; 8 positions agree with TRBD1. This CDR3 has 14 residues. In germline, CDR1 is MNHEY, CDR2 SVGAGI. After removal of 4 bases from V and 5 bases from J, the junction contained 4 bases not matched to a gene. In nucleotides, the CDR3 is TGTGCCAGCAGTTCGCAGGGGGCCCACAATGAGCAGTTCTTC. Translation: CASSSQGAHNEQFF.

The CDR3 region has the DNA TGCGCCAGCAGCCCTCACAGGGTCGAGCCCACCGGGGAGCTGTTTTTT. It specifies CASSPHRVEPTGELFF. The chain couples TRBV5-1 to TRBJ2-2; D might be TRBD1 (6 bases). The CDR3 spans 16 residues. Germline lookup yields CDR1 SGHRS and CDR2 YFSETQ. V lost 4 bases and J 4 bases, leaving 17 bases between the germline ends.

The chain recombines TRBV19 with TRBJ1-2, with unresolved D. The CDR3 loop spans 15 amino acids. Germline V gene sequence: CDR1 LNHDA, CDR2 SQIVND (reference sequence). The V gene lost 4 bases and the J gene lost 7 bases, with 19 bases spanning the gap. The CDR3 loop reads CASSTSSTLAGGYTF. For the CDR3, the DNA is TGTGCCAGTAGTACCTCCTCTACCTTAGCCGGTGGCTACACCTTC.

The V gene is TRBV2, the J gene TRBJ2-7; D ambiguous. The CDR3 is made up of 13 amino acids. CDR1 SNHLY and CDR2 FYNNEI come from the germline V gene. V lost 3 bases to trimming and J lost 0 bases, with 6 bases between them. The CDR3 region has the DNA TGTGCCAGCAGTGAGAGGTCCTCCTACGAGCAGTACTTC. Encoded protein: CASSERSSYEQYF.

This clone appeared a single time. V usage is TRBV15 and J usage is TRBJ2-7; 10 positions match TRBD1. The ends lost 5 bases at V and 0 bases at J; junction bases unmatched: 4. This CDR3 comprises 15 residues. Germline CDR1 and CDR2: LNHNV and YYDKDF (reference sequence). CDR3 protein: CATSPGTGVSYEQYF. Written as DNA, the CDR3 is TGTGCCACCAGCCCCGGGACAGGGGTCTCCTACGAGCAGTACTTC.

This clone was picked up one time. The CDR3 sequence is CASSLSGGNTGELFF. The CDR3 DNA follows: TGTGCCAGCAGCCTTAGCGGGGGGAACACCGGGGAGCTGTTTTTT. This chain uses TRBV7-7 with TRBJ2-2; 9 bases line up with TRBD2. The CDR3 spans 15 residues. Losses at the gene ends were 5 bases for V and 1 base for J; bases not matched to a gene: 2. The germline CDR1 and CDR2 sequences are SSHAT and FNYEAQ (reference sequence).

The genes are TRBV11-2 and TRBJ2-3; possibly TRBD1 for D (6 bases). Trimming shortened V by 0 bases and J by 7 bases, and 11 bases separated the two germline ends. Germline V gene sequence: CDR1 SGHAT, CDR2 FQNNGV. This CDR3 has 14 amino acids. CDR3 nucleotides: TGTGCCAGCAGCTTAGAAGCAGGGACAAATACGCAGTATTTT. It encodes CASSLEAGTNTQYF.